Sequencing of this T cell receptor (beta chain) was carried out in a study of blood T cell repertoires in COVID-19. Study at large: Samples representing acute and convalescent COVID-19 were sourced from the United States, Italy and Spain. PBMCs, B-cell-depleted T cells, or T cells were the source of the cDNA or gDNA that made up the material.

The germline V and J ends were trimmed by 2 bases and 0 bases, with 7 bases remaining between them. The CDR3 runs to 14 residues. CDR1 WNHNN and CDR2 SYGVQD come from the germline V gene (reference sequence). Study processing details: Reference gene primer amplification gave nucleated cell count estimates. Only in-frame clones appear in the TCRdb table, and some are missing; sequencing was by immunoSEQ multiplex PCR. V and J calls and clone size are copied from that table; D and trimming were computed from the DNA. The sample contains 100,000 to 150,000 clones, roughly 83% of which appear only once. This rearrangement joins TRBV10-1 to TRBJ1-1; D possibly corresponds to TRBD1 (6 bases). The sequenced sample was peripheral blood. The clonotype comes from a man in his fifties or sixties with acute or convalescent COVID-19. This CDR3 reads CASSEAGVNTEAFF. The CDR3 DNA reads TGCGCCAGCAGTGAGGCAGGGGTGAACACTGAAGCTTTCTTT.